This T cell receptor beta chain comes out of a study of blood T cell repertoires in COVID-19. The wider study: Acute-phase and convalescent COVID-19 samples originated in the United States, Italy and Spain. PBMCs, B-cell-depleted T cells, or T cells were the source of the cDNA or gDNA that made up the material.

This clone appeared many times. CDR3 length equals 15 residues. Germline V gene lookup returns CDR1 LGHDT and CDR2 YNNKEL (reference sequence). V trimming: 2 bases; J trimming: 8 bases; junction bases outside the gene matches: 6. Measured with immunoSEQ multiplex PCR; TCRdb has only the in-frame clones, and not every one. The sample records about 220,000 clones, 65% to 90% being singletons. The receptor was isolated from a man aged 50 to 59 with active or convalescent COVID-19. Sequenced material: peripheral blood. The chain is built from TRBV3-1 (or the pseudogene TRBV3-2) and TRBJ2-7, with 13 positions matching TRBD2. The CDR3 spells CASSQPGLAGPQQYF. In DNA, the CDR3 is TGTGCCAGCAGCCAACCGGGACTAGCGGGACCTCAGCAGTACTTC.